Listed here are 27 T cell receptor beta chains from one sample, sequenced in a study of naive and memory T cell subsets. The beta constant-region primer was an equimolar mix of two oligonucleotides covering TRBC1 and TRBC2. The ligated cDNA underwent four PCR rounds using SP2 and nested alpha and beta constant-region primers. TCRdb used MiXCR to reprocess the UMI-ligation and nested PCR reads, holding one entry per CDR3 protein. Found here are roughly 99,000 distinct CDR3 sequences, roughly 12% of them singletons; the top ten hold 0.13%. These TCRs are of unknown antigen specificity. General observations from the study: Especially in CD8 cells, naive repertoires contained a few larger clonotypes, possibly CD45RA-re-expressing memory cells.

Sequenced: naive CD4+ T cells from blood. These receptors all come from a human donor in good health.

DNA of the CDR3: TGTGCCAGCAGCCATGCCGGGGGCTCGGGCAATCAGCCCCAGCATTTT. It specifies CASSHAGGSGNQPQHF. This rearrangement joins TRBV4-2 to TRBJ1-5, with a possible D match to TRBD1 (6 bases). The CDR3 totals 16 residues. Germline-derived CDR1 and CDR2 are LGHNA and YNFKEQ. Trimming cost V 3 bases and J 2 bases, with 14 bases left between them.

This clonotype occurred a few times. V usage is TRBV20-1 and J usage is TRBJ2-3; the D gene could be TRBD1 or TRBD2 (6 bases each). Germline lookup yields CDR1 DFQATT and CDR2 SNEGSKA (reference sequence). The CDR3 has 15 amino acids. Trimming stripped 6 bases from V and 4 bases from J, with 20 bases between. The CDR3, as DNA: TGCAGTGCGCGGGACACTTCCGTCGCCGCAGATACGCAGTATTTT. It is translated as CSARDTSVAADTQYF.

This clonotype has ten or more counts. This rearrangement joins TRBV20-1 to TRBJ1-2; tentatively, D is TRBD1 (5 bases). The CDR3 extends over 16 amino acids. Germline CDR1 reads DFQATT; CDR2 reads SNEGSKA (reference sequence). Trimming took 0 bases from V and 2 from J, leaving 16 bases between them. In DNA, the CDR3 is TGCAGTGCTAGAGATAGGGGACTACCTATAAACTATGGCTACACCTTC. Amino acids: CSARDRGLPINYGYTF.

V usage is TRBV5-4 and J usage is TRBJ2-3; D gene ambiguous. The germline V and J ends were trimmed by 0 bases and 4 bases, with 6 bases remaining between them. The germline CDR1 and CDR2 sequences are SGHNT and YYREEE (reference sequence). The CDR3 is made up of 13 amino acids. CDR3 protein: CASSLENPDTQYF. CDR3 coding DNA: TGTGCCAGCAGCTTGGAAAACCCAGATACGCAGTATTTT.

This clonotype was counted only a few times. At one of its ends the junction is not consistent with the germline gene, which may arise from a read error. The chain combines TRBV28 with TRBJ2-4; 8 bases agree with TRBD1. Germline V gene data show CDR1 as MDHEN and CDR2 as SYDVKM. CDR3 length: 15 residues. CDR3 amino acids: CASGLGTGRSNIQYF. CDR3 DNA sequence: TGTGCCAGCGGTTTGGGGACAGGACGTTCAAACATTCAGTACTTC.

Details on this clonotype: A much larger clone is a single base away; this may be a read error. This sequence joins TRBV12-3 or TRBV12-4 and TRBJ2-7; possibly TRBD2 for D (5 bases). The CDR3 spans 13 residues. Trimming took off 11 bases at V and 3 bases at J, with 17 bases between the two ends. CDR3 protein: CASRASRIYEQYF. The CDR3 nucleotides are TGTGCCTCCCGCGCTAGCAGGATCTACGAGCAGTACTTC.

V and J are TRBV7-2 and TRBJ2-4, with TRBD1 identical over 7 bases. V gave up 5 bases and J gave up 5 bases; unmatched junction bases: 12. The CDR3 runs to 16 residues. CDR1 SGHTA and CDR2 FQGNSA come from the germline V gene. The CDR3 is CASSLGATGAQNIQYF. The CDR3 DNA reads TGTGCCAGCAGCCTCGGGGCTACAGGGGCCCAAAACATTCAGTACTTC. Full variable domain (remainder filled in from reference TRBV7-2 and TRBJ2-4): GAGVSQSPSNKVTEKGKDVELRCDPISGHTALYWYRQSLGQGLEFLIYFQGNSAPDKSGLPSDRFSAERTGGSVSTLTIQRTQQEDSAVYLCASSLGATGAQNIQYFGAGTRLSVL.

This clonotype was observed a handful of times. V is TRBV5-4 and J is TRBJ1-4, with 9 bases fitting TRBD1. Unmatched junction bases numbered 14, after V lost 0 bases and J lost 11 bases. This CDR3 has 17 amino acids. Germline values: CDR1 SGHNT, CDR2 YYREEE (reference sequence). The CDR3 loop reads CASSLAEAGTGLGKLFF. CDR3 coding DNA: TGTGCCAGCAGCTTGGCCGAGGCCGGGACAGGGTTGGGGAAACTGTTTTTT.

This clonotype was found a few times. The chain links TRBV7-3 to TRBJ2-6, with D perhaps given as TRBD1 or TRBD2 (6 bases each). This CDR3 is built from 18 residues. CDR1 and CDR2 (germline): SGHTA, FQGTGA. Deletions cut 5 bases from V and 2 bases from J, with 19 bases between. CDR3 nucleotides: TGTGCCAGCAGCCTGGGTCTGCTCGGGGGCGCTGGGGCCAACGTCCTGACTTTC. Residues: CASSLGLLGGAGANVLTF.

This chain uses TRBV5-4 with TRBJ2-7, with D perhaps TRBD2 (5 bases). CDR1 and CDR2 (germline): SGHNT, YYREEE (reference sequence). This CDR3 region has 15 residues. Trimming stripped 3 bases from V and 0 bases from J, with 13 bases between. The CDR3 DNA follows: TGTGCCAGCAGCTCGGATCCTAGCAGCTCCTACGAGCAGTACTTC. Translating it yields CASSSDPSSSYEQYF. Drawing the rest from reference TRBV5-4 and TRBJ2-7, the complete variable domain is ETGVTQSPTHLIKTRGQQVTLRCSSQSGHNTVSWYQQALGQGPQFIFQYYREEENGRGNFPPRFSGLQFPNYSSELNVNALELDDSALYLCASSSDPSSSYEQYFGPGTRLTVT.

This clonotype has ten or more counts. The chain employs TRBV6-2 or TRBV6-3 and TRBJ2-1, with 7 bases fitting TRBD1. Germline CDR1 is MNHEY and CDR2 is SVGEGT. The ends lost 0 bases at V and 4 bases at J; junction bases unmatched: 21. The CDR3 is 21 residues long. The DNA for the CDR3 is TGTGCCAGCAGTTACTCGACTGGTGGCAGGGGGAGACCACAAACGTACAATGAGCAGTTCTTC. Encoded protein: CASSYSTGGRGRPQTYNEQFF.

The CDR3 sequence: CASGYSSTDTQYF. DNA of the CDR3: TGTGCCAGCGGTTATTCTAGCACAGATACGCAGTATTTT. V and J are TRBV12-3 or TRBV12-4 and TRBJ2-3, with no clear D. The CDR3 contains 13 residues. Trimming cost V 8 bases and J 0 bases, with 9 bases left between them.

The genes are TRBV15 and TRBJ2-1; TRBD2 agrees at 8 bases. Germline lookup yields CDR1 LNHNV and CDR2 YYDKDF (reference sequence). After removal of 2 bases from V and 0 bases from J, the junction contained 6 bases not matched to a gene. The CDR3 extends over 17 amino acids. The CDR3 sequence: CATSRLPGGASYNEQFF. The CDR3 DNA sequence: TGTGCCACCAGCAGACTCCCCGGGGGGGCCTCCTACAATGAGCAGTTCTTC.

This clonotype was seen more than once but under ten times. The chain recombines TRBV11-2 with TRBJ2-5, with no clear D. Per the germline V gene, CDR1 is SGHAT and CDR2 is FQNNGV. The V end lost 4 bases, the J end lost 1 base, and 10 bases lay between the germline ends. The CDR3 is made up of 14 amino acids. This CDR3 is CASSYYWTQETQYF. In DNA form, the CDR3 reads TGTGCCAGCAGCTATTATTGGACCCAAGAGACCCAGTACTTC. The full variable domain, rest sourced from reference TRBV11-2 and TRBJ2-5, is EAGVAQSPRYKIIEKRQSVAFWCNPISGHATLYWYQQILGQGPKLLIQFQNNGVVDDSQLPKDRFSAERLKGVDSTLKIQPAKLEDSAVYLCASSYYWTQETQYFGPGTRLLVL.

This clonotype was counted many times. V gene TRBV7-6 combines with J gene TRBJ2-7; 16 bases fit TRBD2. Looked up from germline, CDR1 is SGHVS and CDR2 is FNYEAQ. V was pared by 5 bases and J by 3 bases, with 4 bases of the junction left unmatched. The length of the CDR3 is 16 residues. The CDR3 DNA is TGTGCCAGCAGCGGGGGACTAGCGGGGGGGAACTACGAGCAGTACTTC. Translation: CASSGGLAGGNYEQYF.

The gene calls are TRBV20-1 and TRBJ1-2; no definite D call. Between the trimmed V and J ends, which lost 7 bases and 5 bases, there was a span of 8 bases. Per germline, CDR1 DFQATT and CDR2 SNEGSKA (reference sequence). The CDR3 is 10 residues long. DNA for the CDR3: TGCAGTGTTCAGAAGTATGGCTACACCTTC. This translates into CSVQKYGYTF.

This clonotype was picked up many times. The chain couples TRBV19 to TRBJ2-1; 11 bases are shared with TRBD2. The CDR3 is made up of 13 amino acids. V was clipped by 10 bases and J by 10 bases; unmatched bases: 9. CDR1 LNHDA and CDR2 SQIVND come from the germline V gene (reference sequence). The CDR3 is CATQTLAGGEQFF. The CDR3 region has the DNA TGTGCCACCCAGACCTTAGCGGGAGGGGAGCAGTTCTTC.

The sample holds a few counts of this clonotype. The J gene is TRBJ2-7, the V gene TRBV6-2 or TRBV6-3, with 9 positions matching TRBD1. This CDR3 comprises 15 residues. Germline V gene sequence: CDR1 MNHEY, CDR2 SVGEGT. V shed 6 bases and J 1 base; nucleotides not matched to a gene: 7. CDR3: CASRPGTGPSYEQYF. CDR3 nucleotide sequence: TGTGCCAGCAGACCCGGGACAGGGCCTTCCTACGAGCAGTACTTC.

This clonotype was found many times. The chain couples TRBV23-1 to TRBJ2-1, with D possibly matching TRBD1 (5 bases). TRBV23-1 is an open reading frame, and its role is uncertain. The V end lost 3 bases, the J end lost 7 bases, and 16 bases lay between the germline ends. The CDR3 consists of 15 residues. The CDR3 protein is CASSHRPEKGNEQFF. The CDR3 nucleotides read TGCGCCAGCAGTCACAGACCCGAGAAGGGGAATGAGCAGTTCTTC.

CDR3 amino acids: CSASGAQDRAQETQYF. The CDR3, as DNA: TGCAGTGCTAGCGGGGCTCAGGACAGGGCCCAAGAGACCCAGTACTTC. This rearrangement joins TRBV20-1 to TRBJ2-5; TRBD1 aligns across 8 bases. V was clipped by 3 bases and J by 1 base; unmatched bases: 10. Germline V gene sequence: CDR1 DFQATT, CDR2 SNEGSKA (reference sequence). CDR3 size: 16 residues.

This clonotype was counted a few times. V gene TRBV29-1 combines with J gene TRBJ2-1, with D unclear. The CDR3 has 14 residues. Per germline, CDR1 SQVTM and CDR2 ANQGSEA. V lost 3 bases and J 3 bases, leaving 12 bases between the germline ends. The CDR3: CSVEVPRNYNEQFF. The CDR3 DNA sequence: TGCAGCGTTGAGGTACCGAGAAACTACAATGAGCAGTTCTTC.

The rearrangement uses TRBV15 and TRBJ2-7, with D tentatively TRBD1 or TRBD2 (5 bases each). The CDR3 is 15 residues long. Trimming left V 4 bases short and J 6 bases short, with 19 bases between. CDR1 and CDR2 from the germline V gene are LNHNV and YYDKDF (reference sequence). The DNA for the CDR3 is TGTGCCACCAGCAACAACCGGGGCCTTTCTTTCGAGCAGTACTTC. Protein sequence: CATSNNRGLSFEQYF.

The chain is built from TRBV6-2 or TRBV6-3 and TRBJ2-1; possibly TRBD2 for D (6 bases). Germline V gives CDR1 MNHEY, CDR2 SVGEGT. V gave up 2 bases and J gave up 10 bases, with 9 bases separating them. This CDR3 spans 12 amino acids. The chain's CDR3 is CASSYDRGEQFF. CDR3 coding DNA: TGTGCCAGCAGTTACGATCGGGGGGAGCAGTTCTTC.

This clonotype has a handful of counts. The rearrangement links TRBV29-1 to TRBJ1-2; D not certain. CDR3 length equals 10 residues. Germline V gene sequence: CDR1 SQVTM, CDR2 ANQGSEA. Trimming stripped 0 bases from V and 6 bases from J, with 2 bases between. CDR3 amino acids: CSVEDDGYTF. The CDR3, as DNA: TGCAGCGTTGAAGATGATGGCTACACCTTC.

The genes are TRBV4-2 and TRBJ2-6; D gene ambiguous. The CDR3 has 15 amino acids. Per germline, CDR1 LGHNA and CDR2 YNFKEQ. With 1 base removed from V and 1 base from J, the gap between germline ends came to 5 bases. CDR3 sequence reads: CASSQVQSGANVLTF. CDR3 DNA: TGTGCCAGCAGCCAAGTCCAATCTGGGGCCAACGTCCTGACTTTC.

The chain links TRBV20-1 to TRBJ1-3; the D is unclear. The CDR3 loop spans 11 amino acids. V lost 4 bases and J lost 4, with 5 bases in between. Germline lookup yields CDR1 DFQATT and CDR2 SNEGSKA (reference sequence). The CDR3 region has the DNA TGCAGTGCTACCGCAGGAAACACCATATATTTT. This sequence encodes CSATAGNTIYF.

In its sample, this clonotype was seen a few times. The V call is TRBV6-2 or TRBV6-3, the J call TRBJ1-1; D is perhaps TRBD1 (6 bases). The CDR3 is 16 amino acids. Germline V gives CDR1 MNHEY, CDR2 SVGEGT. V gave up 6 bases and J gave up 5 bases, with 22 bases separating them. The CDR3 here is CASSPSKTGLITEAFF. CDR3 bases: TGTGCCAGCAGCCCCTCTAAGACAGGCTTAATTACTGAAGCTTTCTTT.